This T cell receptor (beta chain) was sequenced during a study of regulatory T cells in long-lasting Graves disease. Turning to the study itself: Positivity for TSH receptor antibodies plus over 5 years of antithyroid drugs meant persistent Graves' disease.

Construction of the TCR beta libraries employed iRepertoire HTBI primers in conjunction with Arm-PCR of CDR3 regions. TCRdb analysed the multiplex PCR reads with MiXCR anew, one entry per CDR3 protein. The table records 400,000 to 500,000 distinct CDR3 sequences, roughly a fifth of them present only once. V dropped 4 bases and J dropped 2; count of bases not matched to a gene: 11. The CDR3 has 16 residues. Germline CDR1 reads SGDLS; CDR2 reads YYNGEE. A word on this clonotype: Its antigen is undetermined.

Study conclusions and caveats: Compared with new cases, persistent Graves' patients showed reduced TCR diversity.

Time point here: persistent/refractory GD, antithyroid drugs over 5 years with positive TRAb. PBMCs were the source of the RNA used for TCR sequencing. The sequence was obtained from a female donor with Graves disease. The chain links TRBV9 to TRBJ2-7; 8 bases fit TRBD1. This sample comprised peripheral blood mononuclear cells (PBMCs), obtained when the disease was refractory, from a patient treated with antithyroid drugs. The CDR3 bases are TGTGCCAGCAGCCAAGGAGCCCGGACAGGGACCTACGAGCAGTACTTC. Residues: CASSQGARTGTYEQYF. Full variable domain (missing parts from reference TRBV9 and TRBJ2-7): DSGVTQTPKHLITATGQRVTLRCSPRSGDLSVYWYQQSLDQGLQFLIQYYNGEERAKGNILERFSAQQFPDLHSELNLSSLELGDSALYFCASSQGARTGTYEQYFGPGTRLTVT.